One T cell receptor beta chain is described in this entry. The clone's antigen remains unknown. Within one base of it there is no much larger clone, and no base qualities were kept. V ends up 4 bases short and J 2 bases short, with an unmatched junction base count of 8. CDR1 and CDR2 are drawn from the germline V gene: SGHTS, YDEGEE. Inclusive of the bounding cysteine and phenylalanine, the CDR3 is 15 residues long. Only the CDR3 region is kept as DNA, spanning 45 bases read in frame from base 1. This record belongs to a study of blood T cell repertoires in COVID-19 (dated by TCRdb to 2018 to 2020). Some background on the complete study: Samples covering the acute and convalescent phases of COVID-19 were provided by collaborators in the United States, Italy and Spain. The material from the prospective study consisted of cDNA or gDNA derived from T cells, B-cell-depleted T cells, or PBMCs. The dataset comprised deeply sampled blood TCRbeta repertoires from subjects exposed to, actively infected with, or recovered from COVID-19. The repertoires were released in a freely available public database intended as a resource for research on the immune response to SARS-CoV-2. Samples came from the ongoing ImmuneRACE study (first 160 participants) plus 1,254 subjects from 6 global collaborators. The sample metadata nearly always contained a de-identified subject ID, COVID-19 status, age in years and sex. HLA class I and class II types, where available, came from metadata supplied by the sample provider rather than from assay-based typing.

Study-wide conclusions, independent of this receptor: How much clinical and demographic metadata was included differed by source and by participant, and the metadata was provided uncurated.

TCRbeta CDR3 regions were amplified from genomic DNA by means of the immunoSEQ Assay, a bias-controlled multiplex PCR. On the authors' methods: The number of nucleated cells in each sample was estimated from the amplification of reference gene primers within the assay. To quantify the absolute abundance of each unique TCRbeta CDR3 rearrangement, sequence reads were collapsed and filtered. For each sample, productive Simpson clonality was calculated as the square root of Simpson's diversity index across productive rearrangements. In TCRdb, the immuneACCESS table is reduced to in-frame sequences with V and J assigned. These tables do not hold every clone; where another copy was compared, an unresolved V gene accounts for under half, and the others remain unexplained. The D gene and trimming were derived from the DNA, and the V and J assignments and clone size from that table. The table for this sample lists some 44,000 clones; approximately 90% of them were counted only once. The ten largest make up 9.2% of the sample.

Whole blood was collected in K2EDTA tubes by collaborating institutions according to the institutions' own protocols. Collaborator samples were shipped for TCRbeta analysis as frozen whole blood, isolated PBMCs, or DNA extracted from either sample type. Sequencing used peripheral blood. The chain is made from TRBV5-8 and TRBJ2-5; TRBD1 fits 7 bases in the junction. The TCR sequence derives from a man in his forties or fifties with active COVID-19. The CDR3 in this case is CASSLSTTGQETQYF. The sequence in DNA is TGTGCCAGCAGCCTATCTACGACAGGGCAAGAGACCCAGTACTTC.